This T cell receptor (beta chain) was sequenced during a study of regulatory T cells in long-lasting Graves disease. Study-level results: Accuracy was possibly reduced by small sample size. The number of shared public clonotypes was higher in persistent patients (more than 2,500) than new patients (966). Persistent disease was characterized by preferential usage of TRBV28, TRBJ1-2 and TRBJ2-5.

Of note for this clonotype: Its antigen remains unknown.

Time point here: persistent/refractory GD, antithyroid drugs over 5 years with positive TRAb. PBMCs provided the RNA from which the TCR library was made. This CDR3 has 12 residues. Germline loops: CDR1 SQVTM, CDR2 ANQGSEA. The V and J ends lost 8 bases and 0 bases respectively, with 11 bases between them. CDR3-region Arm-PCR and iRepertoire HTBI primers produced the TCR beta libraries. MiXCR, run by TCRdb on the multiplex PCR reads, gives a single entry per CDR3 protein. Here the sample spans 500,000 to 800,000 distinct CDR3 sequences, 25% to 30% being singletons. The starting material was peripheral blood mononuclear cells (PBMCs), obtained when the disease was refractory, from a patient treated with antithyroid drugs. This clonotype was obtained from a female donor with Graves disease. This chain connects TRBV29-1 to TRBJ2-7; possibly TRBD1 for D (6 bases). CDR3 amino acids: CSTRTASYEQYF. DNA of the CDR3: TGCAGCACAAGGACAGCCTCCTACGAGCAGTACTTC.